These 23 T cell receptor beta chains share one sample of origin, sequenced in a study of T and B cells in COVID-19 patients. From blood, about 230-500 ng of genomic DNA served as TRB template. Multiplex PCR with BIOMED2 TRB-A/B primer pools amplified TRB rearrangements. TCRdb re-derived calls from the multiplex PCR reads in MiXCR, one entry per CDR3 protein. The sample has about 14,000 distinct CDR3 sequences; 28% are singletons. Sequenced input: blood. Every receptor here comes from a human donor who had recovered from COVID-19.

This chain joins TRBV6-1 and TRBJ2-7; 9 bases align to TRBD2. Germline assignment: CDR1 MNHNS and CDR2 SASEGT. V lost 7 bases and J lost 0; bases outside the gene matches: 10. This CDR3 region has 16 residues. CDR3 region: CASTPREREVSYEQYF. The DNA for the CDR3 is TGTGCCAGCACCCCGAGGGAGCGGGAGGTCTCCTACGAGCAGTACTTC.

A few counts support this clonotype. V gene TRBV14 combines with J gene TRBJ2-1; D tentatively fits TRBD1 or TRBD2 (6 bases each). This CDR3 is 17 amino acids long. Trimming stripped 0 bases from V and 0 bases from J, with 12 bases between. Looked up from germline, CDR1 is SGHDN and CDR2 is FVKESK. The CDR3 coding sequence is TGTGCCAGCAGCCAAGATTGGAGGGGGAGCTCCTACAATGAGCAGTTCTTC. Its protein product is CASSQDWRGSSYNEQFF.

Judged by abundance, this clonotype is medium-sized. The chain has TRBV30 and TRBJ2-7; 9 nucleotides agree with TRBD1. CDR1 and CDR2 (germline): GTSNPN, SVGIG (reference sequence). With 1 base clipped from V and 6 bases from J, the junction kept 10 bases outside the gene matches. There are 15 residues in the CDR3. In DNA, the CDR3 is TGTGCCTGGAGTGGGGCACAGGGGGCATTTGCCGAGCAGTACTTC. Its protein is CAWSGAQGAFAEQYF.

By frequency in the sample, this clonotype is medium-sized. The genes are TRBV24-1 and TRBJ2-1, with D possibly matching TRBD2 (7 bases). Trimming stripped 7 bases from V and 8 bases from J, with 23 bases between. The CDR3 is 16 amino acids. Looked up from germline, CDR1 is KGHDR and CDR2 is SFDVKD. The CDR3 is CATSPPKGGGGDEQFF. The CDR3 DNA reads TGTGCCACCAGCCCCCCTAAAGGGGGGGGGGGCGATGAGCAGTTCTTC.

CDR3 sequence (DNA): TGTGCCAGCAGCACCCCCCTGCCGAACACTGAAGCTTTCTTT. Protein sequence: CASSTPLPNTEAFF. The chain combines TRBV11-2 with TRBJ1-1; D not resolved. V was cut by 5 bases and J by 1 base, with 11 bases left in between. The CDR3 spans 14 residues. Per germline, CDR1 SGHAT and CDR2 FQNNGV.

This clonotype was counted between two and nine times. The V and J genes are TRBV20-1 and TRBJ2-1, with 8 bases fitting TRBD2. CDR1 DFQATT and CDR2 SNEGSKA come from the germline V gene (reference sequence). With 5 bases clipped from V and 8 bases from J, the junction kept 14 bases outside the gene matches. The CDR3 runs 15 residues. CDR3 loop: CSAPPGTSTSDEQFF. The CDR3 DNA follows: TGCAGTGCTCCTCCCGGGACTAGTACCTCCGATGAGCAGTTCTTC.

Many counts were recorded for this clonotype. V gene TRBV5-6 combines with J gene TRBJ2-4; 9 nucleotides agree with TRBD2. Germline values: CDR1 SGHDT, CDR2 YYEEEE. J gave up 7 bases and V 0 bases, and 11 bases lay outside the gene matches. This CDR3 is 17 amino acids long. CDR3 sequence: CASSLVGLAGRNNIQYF. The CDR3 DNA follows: TGTGCCAGCAGCTTGGTTGGGCTAGCGGGACGTAATAACATTCAGTACTTC.

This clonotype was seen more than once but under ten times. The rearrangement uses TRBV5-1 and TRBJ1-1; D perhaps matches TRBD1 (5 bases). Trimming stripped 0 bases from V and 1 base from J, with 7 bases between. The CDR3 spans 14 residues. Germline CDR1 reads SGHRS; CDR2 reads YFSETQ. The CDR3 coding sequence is TGCGCCAGCAGCTTGGTAGGGGCGAACACTGAAGCTTTCTTT. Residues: CASSLVGANTEAFF.

CDR3 protein: CASSQLAGAVGNEQFF. The DNA of the CDR3 is TGTGCCAGCAGTCAACTAGCGGGGGCGGTCGGCAATGAGCAGTTCTTC. The rearrangement links TRBV27 to TRBJ2-1, with 11 bases aligning to TRBD2. Per the germline V gene, CDR1 is MNHEY and CDR2 is SMNVEV (reference sequence). After removal of 5 bases from V and 6 bases from J, the junction contained 9 bases not matched to a gene. The CDR3 sequence is 16 residues long.

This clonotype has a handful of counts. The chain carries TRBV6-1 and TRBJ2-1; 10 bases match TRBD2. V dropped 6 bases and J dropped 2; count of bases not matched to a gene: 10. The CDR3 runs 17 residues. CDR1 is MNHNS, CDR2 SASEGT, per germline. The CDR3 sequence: CASRKLAGVTTYNEQFF. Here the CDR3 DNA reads TGTGCCAGCAGGAAGCTAGCGGGGGTTACCACCTACAATGAGCAGTTCTTC.

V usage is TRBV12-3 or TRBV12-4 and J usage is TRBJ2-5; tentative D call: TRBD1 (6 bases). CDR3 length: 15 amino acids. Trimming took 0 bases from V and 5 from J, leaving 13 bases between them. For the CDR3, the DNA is TGTGCCAGCAGTTTAGCGGGGGCAGGGGTGGAGACCCAGTACTTC. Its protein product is CASSLAGAGVETQYF.

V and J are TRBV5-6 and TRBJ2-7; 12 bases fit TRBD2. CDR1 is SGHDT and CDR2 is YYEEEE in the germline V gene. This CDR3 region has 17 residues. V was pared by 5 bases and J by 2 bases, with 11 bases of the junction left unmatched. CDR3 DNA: TGTGCCAGCAGTCCCTGGCGGGCTAGCGGGGGGGCCTACGAGCAGTACTTC. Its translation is CASSPWRASGGAYEQYF.

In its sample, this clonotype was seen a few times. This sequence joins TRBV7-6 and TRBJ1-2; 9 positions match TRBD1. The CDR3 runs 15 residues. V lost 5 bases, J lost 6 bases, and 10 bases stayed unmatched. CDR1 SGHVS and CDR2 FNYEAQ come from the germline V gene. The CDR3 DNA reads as TGTGCCAGCAGCCTCACCCTAGACAGGGGGGATGGCTACACCTTC. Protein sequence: CASSLTLDRGDGYTF.

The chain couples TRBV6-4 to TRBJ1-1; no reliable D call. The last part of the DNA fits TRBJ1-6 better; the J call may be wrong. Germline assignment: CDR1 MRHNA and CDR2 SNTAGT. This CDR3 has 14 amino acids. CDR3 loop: CASSDWLWNSPLHF. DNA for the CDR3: TGTGCCAGCAGTGATTGGTTATGGAATTCACCCCTCCACTTT.

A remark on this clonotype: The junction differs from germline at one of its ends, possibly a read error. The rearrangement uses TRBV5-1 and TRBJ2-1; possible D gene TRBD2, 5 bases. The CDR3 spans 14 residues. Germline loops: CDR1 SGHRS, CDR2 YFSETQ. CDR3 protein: CASSLPGNRDEQFF. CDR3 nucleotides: TGTGCCAGCAGCTTGCCGGGAAATAGGGATGAGCAGTTCTTC.

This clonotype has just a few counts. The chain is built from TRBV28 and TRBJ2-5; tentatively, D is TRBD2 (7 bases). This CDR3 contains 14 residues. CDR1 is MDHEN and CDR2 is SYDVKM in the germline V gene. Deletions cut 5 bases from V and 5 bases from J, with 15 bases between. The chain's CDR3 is CASSVKQGGETQYF. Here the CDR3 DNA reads TGTGCCAGCAGTGTCAAACAGGGAGGGGAGACCCAGTACTTC. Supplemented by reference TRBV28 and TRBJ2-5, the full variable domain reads DVKVTQSSRYLVKRTGEKVFLECVQDMDHENMFWYRQDPGLGLRLIYFSYDVKMKEKGDIPEGYSVSREKKERFSLILESASTNQTSMYLCASSVKQGGETQYFGPGTRLLVL.

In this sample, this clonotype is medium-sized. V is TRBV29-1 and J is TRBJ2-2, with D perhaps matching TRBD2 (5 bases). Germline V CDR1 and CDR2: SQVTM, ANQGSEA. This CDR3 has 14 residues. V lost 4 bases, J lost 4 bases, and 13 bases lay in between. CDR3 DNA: TGCAGCGTTGGAGGGAACCGGGGCACCGGGGAGCTGTTTTTT. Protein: CSVGGNRGTGELFF.

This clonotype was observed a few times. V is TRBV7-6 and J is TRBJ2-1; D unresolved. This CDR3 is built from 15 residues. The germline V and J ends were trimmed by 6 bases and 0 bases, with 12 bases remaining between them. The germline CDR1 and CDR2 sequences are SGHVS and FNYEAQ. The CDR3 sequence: CASRRITRSYNEQFF. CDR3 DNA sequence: TGTGCCAGCAGACGAATAACTCGCTCCTACAATGAGCAGTTCTTC.

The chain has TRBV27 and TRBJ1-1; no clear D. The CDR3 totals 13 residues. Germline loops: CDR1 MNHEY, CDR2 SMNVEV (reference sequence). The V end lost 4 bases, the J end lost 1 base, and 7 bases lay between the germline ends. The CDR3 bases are TGTGCCAGCAGTTCATACAGGAACACTGAAGCTTTCTTT. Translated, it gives CASSSYRNTEAFF.

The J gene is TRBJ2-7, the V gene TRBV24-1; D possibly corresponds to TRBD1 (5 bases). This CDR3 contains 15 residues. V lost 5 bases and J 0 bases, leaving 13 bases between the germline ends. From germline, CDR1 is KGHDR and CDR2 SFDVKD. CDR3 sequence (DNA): TGTGCCACCAGTGGTAACGGACATCGCTCCTACGAGCAGTACTTC. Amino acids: CATSGNGHRSYEQYF.

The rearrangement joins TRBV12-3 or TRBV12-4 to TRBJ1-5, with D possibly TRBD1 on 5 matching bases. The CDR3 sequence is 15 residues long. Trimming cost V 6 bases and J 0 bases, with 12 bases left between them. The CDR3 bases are TGTGCCAGCAGCGACAGTAAATATAGCAATCAGCCCCAGCATTTT. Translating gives CASSDSKYSNQPQHF.

The CDR3 DNA is TGTGCCGCCTCCGGGACAGACTCCTACGAGCAGTACTTC. Translating it yields CAASGTDSYEQYF. The V call is TRBV10-3, the J call TRBJ2-7, with 7 bases identical to TRBD1. Germline trimming cut 11 bases from V and 0 bases from J; bases unmatched to any gene: 7. The CDR3 extends over 13 amino acids. Germline V gene data show CDR1 as ENHRY and CDR2 as SYGVKD.

The CDR3 DNA reads as TGCGCCAGCAGCTCAGGACAGGGGGTTCAAGAGACCCAGTACTTC. Protein sequence: CASSSGQGVQETQYF. This chain joins TRBV5-1 and TRBJ2-5, with 10 bases matching TRBD1. The germline gives CDR1 SGHRS, CDR2 YFSETQ. The CDR3 has 15 residues. J gave up 2 bases and V 3 bases, and 4 bases lay outside the gene matches.